The 2 T cell receptor beta chains below all came from one sample that was sequenced in a study of identical twins. A single record per CDR3 protein comes from TCRdb applying MiXCR to the 5' RACE reads. The data hold some 710,000 distinct CDR3 sequences, with roughly 6% observed a single time. Specimen: naive T cells sorted from blood. The receptors were sampled from a man between 18 and 29 years old in good health.

This clonotype was counted many times. The chain employs TRBV28 and TRBJ1-2, with TRBD1 matching over 7 bases. The CDR3 consists of 14 residues. Germline V gene sequence: CDR1 MDHEN, CDR2 SYDVKM. With 8 bases clipped from V and 4 bases from J, the junction kept 10 bases outside the gene matches. Here the CDR3 reads CASRTGTEFYGYTF. CDR3 bases: TGTGCCAGCCGAACCGGGACAGAGTTCTATGGCTACACCTTC.

This clonotype was counted many times. The rearrangement joins TRBV2 to TRBJ2-1, with 8 bases that match TRBD1. Germline V CDR1 and CDR2: SNHLY, FYNNEI. The CDR3 consists of 16 residues. The J segment lost 5 bases and the V segment lost 6 bases, leaving 12 bases of the junction unmatched. The CDR3 spells CASRVVRGQGDNEQFF. CDR3 in DNA: TGTGCCAGCAGAGTTGTGAGAGGACAGGGTGACAATGAGCAGTTCTTC.